Shown below are 22 T cell receptor beta chains from a single sample sequenced in a study of CD8+ T cells in alopecia areata. After isolation, RNA underwent reverse transcription to generate cDNA as the sequencing template. Clones were read by immunoSEQ multiplex PCR, and TCRdb kept only the in-frame ones, dropping some. In the table there are around 30,000 clones, more than 60% of which are singletons. What was sequenced was NKG2D-low CD8+ T cells sorted from blood. The receptors here all came from a human donor with alopecia areata.

The V gene is TRBV4-1, the J gene TRBJ2-7; possible D gene TRBD1, 6 bases. Trimming left V 0 bases short and J 2 bases short, with 17 bases between. The CDR3 runs 17 residues. Germline V gene lookup returns CDR1 MGHRA and CDR2 YSYEKL. CDR3 sequence (DNA): TGCGCCAGCAGCCAAGATTTGGGGACAACGTTCCCCTACGAGCAGTACTTC. It translates to CASSQDLGTTFPYEQYF.

CDR3 sequence reads: CSVEQGSSDEQYF. The CDR3 DNA reads as TGCAGCGTTGAACAGGGATCTAGCGACGAGCAGTACTTC. The rearrangement uses TRBV29-1 and TRBJ2-7, with D perhaps TRBD2 (6 bases). V was cut by 2 bases and J by 5 bases, with 13 bases left in between. CDR3 size: 13 residues. CDR1 is SQVTM and CDR2 is ANQGSEA in the germline V gene.

The chain couples TRBV7-9 to TRBJ1-2, with no clear D. Per germline, CDR1 SEHNR and CDR2 FQNEAQ (reference sequence). This CDR3 has 14 residues. Between the trimmed V and J ends, which lost 5 bases and 3 bases, there was a span of 13 bases. The CDR3 DNA reads as TGTGCCAGCAGCGGACTACAGAGATACTATGGCTACACCTTC. This sequence encodes CASSGLQRYYGYTF.

This chain connects TRBV5-6 to TRBJ2-1, with TRBD1 identical over 8 bases. Looked up from germline, CDR1 is SGHDT and CDR2 is YYEEEE. J lost 2 bases, V lost 0 bases, and 4 bases had no gene match. The CDR3 is made up of 16 amino acids. For the CDR3, the DNA is TGTGCCAGCAGCTTGGCCGCGGGACAGGCCTACAATGAGCAGTTCTTC. Its translation: CASSLAAGQAYNEQFF.

This chain links TRBV4-3 with TRBJ2-7; 11 bases map to TRBD1. The CDR3 has 16 residues. The V gene's germline CDR1 is LGHNA and CDR2 YSLEER. Losses at the gene ends were 0 bases for V and 3 bases for J; bases not matched to a gene: 4. The DNA of the CDR3 is TGCGCCAGCAGCCAAGAGGGGACAGGGGGATACTACGAGCAGTACTTC. Translating gives CASSQEGTGGYYEQYF.

The chain links TRBV9 to TRBJ2-1; D could derive from TRBD1 or TRBD2 (5 bases each). This CDR3 region has 15 residues. The V gene lost 0 bases and the J gene lost 7 bases, with 14 bases spanning the gap. CDR1 is SGDLS and CDR2 is YYNGEE in the germline V gene. In DNA form, the CDR3 reads TGTGCCAGCAGCGTAGGGGGGAGTCTTGCAAATGAGCAGTTCTTC. It is translated as CASSVGGSLANEQFF.

The chain carries TRBV6-1 and TRBJ2-1; D is possibly TRBD2 (5 bases). The CDR3 has 11 residues. CDR1 MNHNS and CDR2 SASEGT come from the germline V gene. V was trimmed by 7 bases and J by 10 bases, leaving 11 bases between them. For the CDR3, the DNA is TGTGCCAGCATAAGCGGTTGGGAGCAGTTCTTC. Translation gives CASISGWEQFF.

V and J are TRBV29-1 and TRBJ2-7; 7 bases are a match to TRBD1. Trimming removed 6 bases from V and 0 bases from J; junction bases left unmatched: 11. The CDR3 sequence is 15 residues long. CDR1 and CDR2 (germline): SQVTM, ANQGSEA. CDR3 sequence (DNA): TGCAGCGTCGTGGAACAGGGGTCGGCCTCCTACGAGCAGTACTTC. It specifies CSVVEQGSASYEQYF.

The chain has TRBV5-1 and TRBJ2-7; 8 nucleotides agree with TRBD1. Germline CDR1 reads SGHRS; CDR2 reads YFSETQ. The CDR3 runs to 15 residues. V shed 0 bases and J 3 bases; nucleotides not matched to a gene: 5. This CDR3 is CASSLALGQVYEQYF. The CDR3 coding sequence is TGCGCCAGCAGCTTGGCCTTGGGACAGGTCTACGAGCAGTACTTC. The full variable domain, rest sourced from reference TRBV5-1 and TRBJ2-7, is KAGVTQTPRYLIKTRGQQVTLSCSPISGHRSVSWYQQTPGQGLQFLFEYFSETQRNKGNFPGRFSGRQFSNSRSEMNVSTLELGDSALYLCASSLALGQVYEQYFGPGTRLTVT.

The chain employs TRBV6-1 and TRBJ2-1; the match to TRBD1 covers 7 bases. The CDR3 is 13 residues long. J gave up 2 bases and V 8 bases, and 3 bases lay outside the gene matches. The V gene's germline CDR1 is MNHNS and CDR2 SASEGT. The CDR3 spells CASSQGAYNEQFF. CDR3 sequence (DNA): TGTGCCAGCTCTCAGGGGGCCTACAATGAGCAGTTCTTC.

This chain links TRBV27 with TRBJ2-5; TRBD1 or TRBD2 may be the D gene (5 bases each). Trimming took 6 bases from V and 1 from J, leaving 12 bases between them. The CDR3 is made up of 14 amino acids. Germline CDR1 reads MNHEY; CDR2 reads SMNVEV (reference sequence). Written as DNA, the CDR3 is TGTGCCAGCAGCCCTCGGGGACCCCAAGAGACCCAGTACTTC. Residues: CASSPRGPQETQYF.

The chain uses TRBV29-1 and TRBJ1-3; D gene uncertain. The CDR3 is 13 amino acids. CDR1 is SQVTM and CDR2 is ANQGSEA in the germline V gene. The V end was cut by 7 bases, the J end by 0 bases, with 10 bases between. CDR3 amino acids: CSALLSSGNTIYF. The CDR3 bases are TGCAGCGCCCTTTTGAGCTCTGGAAACACCATATATTTT.

This clone was detected a few times. The CDR3 bases are TGCGCCAGCAGCCAAACTGCGGCTGACACAGATACGCAGTATTTT. It is translated as CASSQTAADTDTQYF. The chain combines TRBV4-1 with TRBJ2-3; D is undetermined. Deletions cut 2 bases from V and 2 bases from J, with 11 bases between. Germline V CDR1 and CDR2: MGHRA, YSYEKL. This CDR3 region has 15 residues.

This chain connects TRBV7-9 to TRBJ2-7, with 10 bases that match TRBD2. V lost 4 bases and J lost 3; bases outside the gene matches: 3. Germline-derived CDR1 and CDR2 are SEHNR and FQNEAQ (reference sequence). The CDR3 is 14 amino acids. The CDR3 region is CASSSLAGDYEQYF. In nucleotides, the CDR3 is TGTGCCAGCAGCTCGCTAGCGGGAGACTACGAGCAGTACTTC.

J is TRBJ2-5 and V is TRBV7-8, with 12 bases identical to TRBD2. The CDR3 is made up of 19 amino acids. Germline V lookup: CDR1 SGHVS, CDR2 FQNEAQ. The junction had 11 bases not matched to a gene; V was cut back by 1 base and J by 2 bases. The CDR3 nucleotides are TGTGCCAGCAGCTTAGTCCTAGCGGGGGGGCTCCTACCTCAAGAGACCCAGTACTTC. Translation gives CASSLVLAGGLLPQETQYF.

The chain has TRBV7-2 and TRBJ2-3, with 7 bases lining up with TRBD2. Germline V gene lookup returns CDR1 SGHTA and CDR2 FQGNSA. The junction had 7 bases not matched to a gene; V was cut back by 4 bases and J by 6 bases. The CDR3 consists of 14 residues. CDR3 nucleotide sequence: TGTGCCAGCAGCTCACTAGCGTTCCCCGATACGCAGTATTTT. Amino acids: CASSSLAFPDTQYF.

This chain links TRBV13 with TRBJ2-7; a weak D match, TRBD2 (6 bases). Germline V gives CDR1 PRHDT, CDR2 FYEKMQ (reference sequence). The CDR3 is made up of 11 amino acids. V dropped 5 bases and J dropped 7 bases, with 9 bases sitting between them. CDR3 nucleotide sequence: TGTGCCAGCAGCCCGCGGGGAGAGCAGTACTTC. It translates to CASSPRGEQYF.

The chain has TRBV4-1 and TRBJ2-2, with D perhaps given as TRBD1 or TRBD2 (5 bases each). V lost 2 bases to trimming and J lost 7 bases, with 11 bases between them. The CDR3 sequence is 14 residues long. CDR1 MGHRA and CDR2 YSYEKL come from the germline V gene. CDR3 nucleotide sequence: TGCGCCAGCAGCCAAAGGGACGTTTACGGGGAGCTGTTTTTT. Protein product: CASSQRDVYGELFF.

The V and J genes are TRBV18 and TRBJ1-1; a possible D gene is TRBD1 (5 bases). The ends were cut back, 2 bases at V and 4 bases at J, with 8 bases in the middle. The germline V gene encodes CDR1 KGHSH and CDR2 LQKENI. This CDR3 is built from 13 residues. This CDR3 is CASSPWGGTEAFF. The CDR3 DNA follows: TGTGCCAGCTCACCATGGGGGGGCACTGAAGCTTTCTTT.

With respect to this clone: One junction end disagrees with the germline gene, perhaps due to a read error. The genes are TRBV18 and TRBJ1-6, with 8 bases fitting TRBD1. The CDR3 length is 17 residues. The V gene's germline CDR1 is KGHSH and CDR2 LQKENI. CDR3 nucleotides: TGTGCCAGCTCATCACCCCAATTGCAGGGGGCGAATTCACCCCTCCACTTT. It encodes CASSSPQLQGANSPLHF.

The chain recombines TRBV11-2 with TRBJ2-3; D is unclear. V was clipped by 4 bases and J by 2 bases, with 7 bases between them. The length of the CDR3 is 13 residues. CDR1 is SGHAT, CDR2 FQNNGV, per germline. The CDR3 nucleotides are TGTGCCAGCAGCTCCATATCCACAGATACGCAGTATTTT. Its translation: CASSSISTDTQYF.

V and J are TRBV5-1 and TRBJ2-5, with D tentatively TRBD1 (6 bases). The V end lost 1 base, the J end lost 5 bases, and 21 bases lay between the germline ends. The length of the CDR3 is 17 residues. The germline V gene has CDR1 SGHRS and CDR2 YFSETQ. CDR3: CASSLWQGLSELETQYF. The CDR3 region has the DNA TGCGCCAGCAGCTTGTGGCAGGGGCTTAGCGAGTTGGAGACCCAGTACTTC.